This is a list of T cell receptor beta chains from one sample in a study of blood T cell repertoires in COVID-19. Produced via immunoSEQ multiplex PCR; TCRdb's table is partial and in-frame only. This table has over 200,000 clones, roughly 88% appearing once. Sample: PBMCs or T cells enriched from blood (not recorded which). These TCRs come from a woman aged 25-40 years who had been exposed to COVID-19. CDR3s include the opening cysteine and the closing phenylalanine or tryptophan. The D gene is left open where the match is weak. Size is stated for part of the rows, as once, few or many counts, or as a class when the clone is expanded.

DNA,CDR3,V,D,J,size
TGTGCCAGCAGCTCCCCTGCAACTAATGAAAAACTGTTTTTT,CASSSPATNEKLFF,TRBV7-9,NA,TRBJ1-4,few
TGTGCCAGCAGCCCAGACAGTGAGGAGACCCAGTACTTC,CASSPDSEETQYF,TRBV11-3,NA,TRBJ2-5,NA
TGTGCCAGCAGCAAAATGCCGAGAGGGACAGGGGGCTTGAATACTGAAGCTTTCTTT,CASSKMPRGTGGLNTEAFF,TRBV21-1,NA,TRBJ1-1,NA
TGCAGTGCTAGACTAGTCCACGAGCAGTACTTC,CSARLVHEQYF,TRBV20-1,NA,TRBJ2-7,NA
TGTGCCACCCAACAGGGTTCCGAGACCCAGTACTTC,CATQQGSETQYF,TRBV15,NA,TRBJ2-5,NA
TGTGCCAGCAGCGATAGGGGGTCCGGGGAGCTGTTTTTT,CASSDRGSGELFF,TRBV27,NA,TRBJ2-2,NA
TGTGCCAGCAGTCTCGTGCGGGAGGGATTCGAGCAGTACTTC,CASSLVREGFEQYF,TRBV28,TRBD2,TRBJ2-7,NA
TGTGCCAGCAGTCCTGGACGGGACAGCTTCAATAGCAATCAGCCCCAGCATTTT,CASSPGRDSFNSNQPQHF,TRBV27,TRBD1,TRBJ1-5,NA
TGTGCCAGCAGTGAAATCGGAGGGCGGCAGTTCTTC,CASSEIGGRQFF,TRBV2,NA,TRBJ2-1,NA
TGTGCCATCAAACCGGGACAGGGAGGGGGCACTGAAGCTTTCTTT,CAIKPGQGGGTEAFF,TRBV10-3,TRBD1,TRBJ1-1,NA
TGTGCCAGCAGCCCAAGCCTGAGGGACCAGCGGGCCACAGATACGCAGTATTTT,CASSPSLRDQRATDTQYF,TRBV9,NA,TRBJ2-3,NA
TGTGCCAGCAGCCAAGATGGCGTCAGGGGATGGACCGGGGAGCTGTTTTTT,CASSQDGVRGWTGELFF,TRBV3-1/TRBV3-2,NA,TRBJ2-2,few
TGTGCCACCACGAAGGGGGTAAACAATTCACCCCTCCACTTT,CATTKGVNNSPLHF,TRBV15,NA,TRBJ1-6,few
TGTGCCAGCAGCTTGGTGGCGGGTCCCAGCTCCTACGAGCAGTACTTC,CASSLVAGPSSYEQYF,TRBV5-6,NA,TRBJ2-7,NA
TGTGCCACCAGCAGAGGACCCCAGGGTAAGAATGAGCAGTTCTTC,CATSRGPQGKNEQFF,TRBV15,NA,TRBJ2-1,NA
TGCGCCAGCAGCTTGGGGGAGGGAGGACGCTCGGAAGCTTTCTTT,CASSLGEGGRSEAFF,TRBV5-1,NA,TRBJ1-1,NA
TGTGCCAGCAGCTTAGGGACAGGGAAAGCCTACACCTTC,CASSLGTGKAYTF,TRBV5-6,TRBD1,TRBJ1-2,NA
TGTGCCTGGAGTGTACCCAGACAGGGGCAAAATGAGCAGTTCTTC,CAWSVPRQGQNEQFF,TRBV30,TRBD1,TRBJ2-1,NA
TGTGCCAGCAGCGGGCGGACTAGCGGGGATAGTAGCACAGATACGCAGTATTTT,CASSGRTSGDSSTDTQYF,TRBV9,TRBD2,TRBJ2-3,NA
TGTGCCAGCAGCTTGAGCCCGGGGGCGGGGGCCAGGAGGGTGAAAAATGAGCAGTTCTTC,CASSLSPGAGARRVKNEQFF,TRBV5-5,NA,TRBJ2-1,NA
TGTGCCATCAGTGGGGGCACAACAGGATTTCAGCAGTTCTTC,CAISGGTTGFQQFF,TRBV10-3,NA,TRBJ2-1,NA
TGCGCCAGCAGTGGGCCCCCCTCGGGACAAGTTCCCAATCAGCCCCAGCATTTT,CASSGPPSGQVPNQPQHF,TRBV10-2,NA,TRBJ1-5,NA
TGCGCCAGCAGCCAAGATTCAGGTAGCGGGAGGGCCAAGGATTACATTCAGTACTTC,CASSQDSGSGRAKDYIQYF,TRBV4-1,TRBD2,TRBJ2-4,NA
TGTGCCTGGAGTGCCCGAGGGTACACTGAAGCTTTCTTT,CAWSARGYTEAFF,TRBV30,NA,TRBJ1-1,few
TGTGCCAGCAGACCGACTAGAGGCTCCTACAATGAGCAGTTCTTC,CASRPTRGSYNEQFF,TRBV6-5,NA,TRBJ2-1,many
TGTGCCAGCAGCTCTGTGACAGGGTCCTACGAGCAGTACTTC,CASSSVTGSYEQYF,TRBV7-2,TRBD1,TRBJ2-7,once
TGTGCCAGCAGTTTAGGGGCGGGAGTTCCCGGGGAGCTGTTTTTT,CASSLGAGVPGELFF,TRBV28,TRBD2,TRBJ2-2,once
TGCGCCAGCAGCACCGGACAGGGGAACACCGGGGAGCTGTTTTTT,CASSTGQGNTGELFF,TRBV5-1,TRBD1,TRBJ2-2,NA
TGTGCCAGCAGTTACTCAGGGAGGTTGGCAGATACGCAGTATTTT,CASSYSGRLADTQYF,TRBV6-5,NA,TRBJ2-3,NA
TGTGCCAGCAGGTTGGACAGGGGGGAGACCCAGTACTTC,CASRLDRGETQYF,TRBV2,TRBD1,TRBJ2-5,NA
TGTGCCAGCAGTTTATATAGGGGGTTTGGCACTGAAGCTTTCTTT,CASSLYRGFGTEAFF,TRBV28,NA,TRBJ1-1,NA
TGTGCCAGCAGCCAAGGAGGGATACCCTACGAGCAGTACTTC,CASSQGGIPYEQYF,TRBV14,NA,TRBJ2-7,NA
TGTGCCAGCAGTGACCCTAGCGGGAGCCACGAGCAGTACTTC,CASSDPSGSHEQYF,TRBV5-4,TRBD2,TRBJ2-7,NA
TGTGCCAGCAGTTTCGGGGGTCTGAACACCGGGGAGCTGTTTTTT,CASSFGGLNTGELFF,TRBV27,NA,TRBJ2-2,NA
TGTGCCAGCTCAGAACAGGGGAACACTGAAGCTTTCTTT,CASSEQGNTEAFF,TRBV18,NA,TRBJ1-1,NA
TGCAGCGTCCCAGGACAGGGAATCGCTGGAAACACCATATATTTT,CSVPGQGIAGNTIYF,TRBV29-1,TRBD1,TRBJ1-3,NA
TGTGCCAGCAGCTTAAGGGGTGCAACTAATGAAAAACTGTTTTTT,CASSLRGATNEKLFF,TRBV7-2,NA,TRBJ1-4,once
TGTGCCAGCAGTTACTTAGGGGGCGGAACTGGCTACACCTTC,CASSYLGGGTGYTF,TRBV6-6,TRBD1,TRBJ1-2,NA
TGTGCCAGCAGTGAAGGGGCGGGAGCTCTGGATGAGCAGTTCTTC,CASSEGAGALDEQFF,TRBV2,TRBD2,TRBJ2-1,NA
TGTGCCAGCAGCCCGGGGACTAGCGCGAGCTCCTACGAGCAGTACTTC,CASSPGTSASSYEQYF,TRBV7-3,TRBD2,TRBJ2-7,NA
TGTGCCAGTAGGGGGGGAGGGGATACTGAAGCTTTCTTT,CASRGGGDTEAFF,TRBV28,NA,TRBJ1-1,NA
TGTGCCAGCAGCGAGGGGACTAGCGGATTCTTCACAGATACGCAGTATTTT,CASSEGTSGFFTDTQYF,TRBV9,TRBD2,TRBJ2-3,NA